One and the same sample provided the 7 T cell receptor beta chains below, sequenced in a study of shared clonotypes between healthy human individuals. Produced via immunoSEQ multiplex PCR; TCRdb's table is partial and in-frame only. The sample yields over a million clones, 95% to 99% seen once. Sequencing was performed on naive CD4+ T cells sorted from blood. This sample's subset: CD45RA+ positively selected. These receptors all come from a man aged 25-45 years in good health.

CDR3 loop: CASSIRVATEAFF. The DNA of the CDR3 is TGTGCCAGTAGTATCAGGGTCGCCACTGAAGCTTTCTTT. The chain joins TRBV19 to TRBJ1-1; D possibly corresponds to TRBD1 (5 bases). The CDR3 totals 13 residues. Germline loops: CDR1 LNHDA, CDR2 SQIVND (reference sequence). V gave up 3 bases and J gave up 4 bases, with 9 bases separating them.

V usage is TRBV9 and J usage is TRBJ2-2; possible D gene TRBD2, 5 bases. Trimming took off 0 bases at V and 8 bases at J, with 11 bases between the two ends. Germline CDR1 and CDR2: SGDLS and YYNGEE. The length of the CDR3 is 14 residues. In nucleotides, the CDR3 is TGTGCCAGCAGCGTAGAGCGGCTAATAGGGGAGCTGTTTTTT. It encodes CASSVERLIGELFF.

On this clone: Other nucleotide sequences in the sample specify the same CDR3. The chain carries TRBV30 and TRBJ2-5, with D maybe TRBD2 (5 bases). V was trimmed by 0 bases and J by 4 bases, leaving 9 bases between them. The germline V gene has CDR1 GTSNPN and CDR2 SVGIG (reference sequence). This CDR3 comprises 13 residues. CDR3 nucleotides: TGTGCCTGGAGTGTACGAGGGAGAGAGACCCAGTACTTC. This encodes CAWSVRGRETQYF.

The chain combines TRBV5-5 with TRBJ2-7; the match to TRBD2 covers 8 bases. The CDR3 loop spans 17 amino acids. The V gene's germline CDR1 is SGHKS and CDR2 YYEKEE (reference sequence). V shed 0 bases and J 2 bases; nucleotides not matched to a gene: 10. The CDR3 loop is CASSLVGSGASAYEQYF. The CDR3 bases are TGTGCCAGCAGCTTGGTAGGTAGCGGGGCTTCCGCCTACGAGCAGTACTTC.

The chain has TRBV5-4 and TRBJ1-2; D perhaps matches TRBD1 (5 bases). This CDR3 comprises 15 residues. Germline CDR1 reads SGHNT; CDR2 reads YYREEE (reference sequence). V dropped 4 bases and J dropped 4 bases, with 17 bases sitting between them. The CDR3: CASSDRGSGSYGYTF. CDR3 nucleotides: TGTGCCAGCAGCGACCGGGGGTCAGGGAGCTATGGCTACACCTTC.

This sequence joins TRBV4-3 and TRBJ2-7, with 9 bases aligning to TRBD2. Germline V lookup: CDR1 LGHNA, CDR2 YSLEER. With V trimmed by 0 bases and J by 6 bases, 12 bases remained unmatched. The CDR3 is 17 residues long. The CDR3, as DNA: TGCGCCAGCAGCCAAGATCGTCGCCTAGCGGGAAGGGGCGAGCAGTACTTC. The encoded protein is CASSQDRRLAGRGEQYF.

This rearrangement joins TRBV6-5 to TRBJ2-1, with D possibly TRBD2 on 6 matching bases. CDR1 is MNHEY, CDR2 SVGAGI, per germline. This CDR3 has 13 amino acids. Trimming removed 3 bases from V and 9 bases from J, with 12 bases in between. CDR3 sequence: CASSYGGSGEQFF. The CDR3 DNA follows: TGTGCCAGCAGTTATGGGGGGAGCGGTGAGCAGTTCTTC.